The 27 T cell receptor beta chains presented below share a single source sample, sequenced in a study of early T cells in non-severe SARS-CoV-2 infection. TCRdb itself ran the 5' RACE reads through MiXCR, one entry per CDR3 protein. Of more than 65,000 distinct CDR3 sequences detected, 9.5% to 15% appear once; the ten largest clones hold roughly 2.6%. Sequenced here: whole blood, sampled at baseline. Receptors originate from an adult who was a healthcare worker with PCR-confirmed SARS-CoV-2 infection or an uninfected control (not recorded which).

This CDR3 is CASSNGLAGGTSTDTQYF. CDR3 nucleotides: TGTGCCAGCAGCAATGGACTAGCGGGGGGCACTAGCACAGATACGCAGTATTTT. The V call is TRBV6-6, the J call TRBJ2-3; 14 bases match TRBD2. CDR3 length: 18 residues. The germline V gene encodes CDR1 MNHNY and CDR2 SVGAGI (reference sequence). V lost 6 bases to trimming and J lost 0 bases; unmatched junction nucleotides: 8.

In its sample, this clonotype ranks as medium-sized. The genes are TRBV12-3 or TRBV12-4 and TRBJ1-3; D call uncertain. The V end was cut by 2 bases, the J end by 4 bases, with 6 bases between. The CDR3 covers 13 residues. The CDR3 loop is CASSLWAGNTIYF. CDR3 DNA sequence: TGTGCCAGCAGTTTATGGGCGGGAAACACCATATATTTT.

This clonotype was found many times. The genes are TRBV6-6 and TRBJ2-1; 8 bases agree with TRBD2. The CDR3 has 14 residues. The J segment lost 8 bases and the V segment lost 6 bases, leaving 9 bases of the junction unmatched. Germline values: CDR1 MNHNY, CDR2 SVGAGI (reference sequence). CDR3 DNA: TGTGCCAGCAGGGGAAGCGGGGGTAGGGATGAGCAGTTCTTC. Amino acid sequence: CASRGSGGRDEQFF.

The CDR3, as DNA: TGTGCCAGCAGTTACACCACAGGGGGTGTAAACACTGAAGCTTTCTTT. It yields the protein CASSYTTGGVNTEAFF. J is TRBJ1-1 and V is TRBV6-5; 8 bases align to TRBD1. This CDR3 has 16 residues. With 2 bases clipped from V and 2 bases from J, the junction kept 7 bases outside the gene matches. From germline, CDR1 is MNHEY and CDR2 SVGAGI.

This clonotype turned up a few times. The genes are TRBV5-5 and TRBJ2-3, with D perhaps TRBD1 or TRBD2 (5 bases each). V lost 0 bases to trimming and J lost 5 bases, with 19 bases between them. Germline assignment: CDR1 SGHKS and CDR2 YYEKEE (reference sequence). The CDR3 covers 17 residues. The CDR3 coding sequence is TGTGCCAGCAGCTTGGACCTATCCGGGACGCCGAGAGATACGCAGTATTTT. Translated: CASSLDLSGTPRDTQYF.

The chain recombines TRBV2 with TRBJ1-5; possible D gene TRBD1, 5 bases. Deletions cut 6 bases from V and 6 bases from J, with 12 bases between. CDR1 and CDR2 (germline): SNHLY, FYNNEI. The CDR3 has 13 amino acids. The CDR3 DNA is TGTGCCAGCAGCAGGGAAGTGAGTCAGCCCCAGCATTTT. Protein: CASSREVSQPQHF.

This sequence joins TRBV20-1 and TRBJ1-1; TRBD1 might be the D (5 bases). The CDR3 extends over 13 amino acids. Germline values: CDR1 DFQATT, CDR2 SNEGSKA (reference sequence). V lost 6 bases and J lost 5, with 16 bases in between. This CDR3 reads CSAPTPGKTEAFF. In DNA, the CDR3 is TGCAGTGCACCGACCCCAGGGAAGACTGAAGCTTTCTTT.

This clonotype has at least ten counts. The chain carries TRBV15 and TRBJ2-7, with TRBD2 identical over 8 bases. V lost 5 bases and J lost 0; bases outside the gene matches: 3. Germline values: CDR1 LNHNV, CDR2 YYDKDF (reference sequence). The CDR3 consists of 14 residues. The CDR3 DNA is TGTGCCACCAGCTTGCGGGGGGCCTCCTACGAGCAGTACTTC. Protein sequence: CATSLRGASYEQYF. The variable domain in full, with the rest retrieved from reference TRBV15 and TRBJ2-7, is DAMVIQNPRYQVTQFGKPVTLSCSQTLNHNVMYWYQQKSSQAPKLLFHYYDKDFNNEADTPDNFQSRRPNTSFCFLDIRSPGLGDTAMYLCATSLRGASYEQYFGPGTRLTVT.

This clonotype was recorded a few times. This chain uses TRBV6-2 or TRBV6-3 with TRBJ1-2; possible D gene TRBD1, 5 bases. Trimming took 4 bases from V and 8 from J, leaving 11 bases between them. Germline V gene sequence: CDR1 MNHEY, CDR2 SVGEGT. The CDR3 length is 12 residues. CDR3 nucleotides: TGTGCCAGCAGTTGGGGCAGCAGCGGCTACACCTTC. This encodes CASSWGSSGYTF.

The chain has TRBV19 and TRBJ1-5, with 10 bases lining up with TRBD1. V was clipped by 9 bases and J by 4 bases; unmatched bases: 6. Germline CDR1 and CDR2: LNHDA and SQIVND (reference sequence). The CDR3 is 14 residues long. CDR3 residues: CASMRTGGNQPQHF. The DNA of the CDR3 is TGTGCCAGCATGAGGACAGGGGGGAATCAGCCCCAGCATTTT.

Only a few counts were recorded for this clonotype. The V gene is TRBV5-1, the J gene TRBJ2-3; D gene ambiguous. Germline CDR1 is SGHRS and CDR2 is YFSETQ. This CDR3 has 17 amino acids. V dropped 2 bases and J dropped 2 bases, with 18 bases sitting between them. This CDR3 reads CASSLRFRTSDTDTQYF. CDR3 in DNA: TGCGCCAGCAGCTTAAGGTTTAGGACCTCCGACACAGATACGCAGTATTTT. Looking up the rest from reference TRBV5-1 and TRBJ2-3 gives the full variable domain: KAGVTQTPRYLIKTRGQQVTLSCSPISGHRSVSWYQQTPGQGLQFLFEYFSETQRNKGNFPGRFSGRQFSNSRSEMNVSTLELGDSALYLCASSLRFRTSDTDTQYFGPGTRLTVL.

The rearrangement joins TRBV27 to TRBJ1-4; D unclear. The V gene's germline CDR1 is MNHEY and CDR2 SMNVEV (reference sequence). The CDR3 sequence is 14 residues long. V dropped 0 bases and J dropped 8 bases, with 10 bases sitting between them. The chain's CDR3 is CASSLSGTLEKLFF. Written as DNA, the CDR3 is TGTGCCAGCAGTTTATCGGGCACCCTGGAAAAACTGTTTTTT.

This clonotype was picked up a small number of times. The rearrangement uses TRBV12-3 or TRBV12-4 and TRBJ1-2; 8 bases match TRBD1. CDR3 length: 13 amino acids. The ends lost 7 bases at V and 6 bases at J; junction bases unmatched: 7. CDR3 in DNA: TGTGCCAGCACCGCAGGGGGCGGTAATGGCTACACCTTC. Amino acids: CASTAGGGNGYTF.

The J gene is TRBJ2-3, the V gene TRBV28; 9 bases line up with TRBD2. Germline V gene lookup returns CDR1 MDHEN and CDR2 SYDVKM. After removal of 6 bases from V and 2 bases from J, the junction contained 12 bases not matched to a gene. The CDR3 is 17 residues long. The CDR3 DNA reads TGTGCCAGCAGATCAACCCTGGCGGGGGGGCTCACAGATACGCAGTATTTT. Amino acid sequence: CASRSTLAGGLTDTQYF.

The table lists this clonotype with a few counts. The chain carries TRBV29-1 and TRBJ1-1; D not certain. The CDR3 totals 11 residues. Germline CDR1 and CDR2: SQVTM and ANQGSEA. The V gene lost 6 bases and the J gene lost 1 base, with 6 bases spanning the gap. CDR3 in amino acids: CSVSQNTEAFF. The DNA of the CDR3 is TGCAGCGTGAGCCAGAACACTGAAGCTTTCTTT.

This clonotype has a count of ten or more. The chain employs TRBV11-2 and TRBJ2-3; D ambiguous. V lost 5 bases and J 6 bases, leaving 15 bases between the germline ends. The CDR3 covers 14 residues. In germline, CDR1 is SGHAT, CDR2 FQNNGV. DNA for the CDR3: TGTGCCAGCAGCACCCGAGGAGTAGGGGATACGCAGTATTTT. It translates to CASSTRGVGDTQYF.

This clonotype was observed a handful of times. V gene TRBV6-6 combines with J gene TRBJ1-1, with no clear D. The CDR3 is made up of 13 amino acids. The germline V and J ends were trimmed by 0 bases and 8 bases, with 10 bases remaining between them. Germline lookup yields CDR1 MNHNY and CDR2 SVGAGI (reference sequence). CDR3 nucleotides: TGTGCCAGCAGTTACTCGAGCAGGCTAGAAGCTTTCTTT. The encoded protein is CASSYSSRLEAFF.

This clonotype was seen many times. J is TRBJ1-2 and V is TRBV2, with TRBD1 matching 9 bases. Germline CDR1 reads SNHLY; CDR2 reads FYNNEI. CDR3 length: 13 residues. Germline trimming cut 6 bases from V and 7 bases from J; bases unmatched to any gene: 6. The CDR3 protein is CASSVTGGSGYTF. In DNA form, the CDR3 reads TGTGCCAGCAGCGTCACAGGGGGCTCTGGCTACACCTTC.

The chain employs TRBV11-2 and TRBJ1-3; D remains ambiguous. V lost 4 bases to trimming and J lost 6 bases, with 13 bases between them. This CDR3 has 14 residues. CDR1 and CDR2 from the germline V gene are SGHAT and FQNNGV. This CDR3 reads CASSSIRRENTIYF. The CDR3, as DNA: TGTGCCAGCAGCTCGATTAGGCGGGAAAACACCATATATTTT. The whole variable domain, filled in from reference TRBV11-2 and TRBJ1-3, reads EAGVAQSPRYKIIEKRQSVAFWCNPISGHATLYWYQQILGQGPKLLIQFQNNGVVDDSQLPKDRFSAERLKGVDSTLKIQPAKLEDSAVYLCASSSIRRENTIYFGEGSWLTVV.

The J gene is TRBJ2-3, the V gene TRBV9, with D perhaps given as TRBD1 or TRBD2 (5 bases each). Germline-derived CDR1 and CDR2 are SGDLS and YYNGEE. V dropped 4 bases and J dropped 3 bases, with 18 bases sitting between them. This CDR3 has 16 residues. The CDR3 DNA reads TGTGCCAGCAGCTTAAGAGGAGACGGGGCAACAGATACGCAGTATTTT. Its protein is CASSLRGDGATDTQYF.

Many counts were recorded for this clonotype. The chain joins TRBV27 to TRBJ2-1; 7 bases fit TRBD2. V shed 5 bases, J shed 8 bases, and the junction held 9 bases outside the gene matches. The CDR3 has 14 amino acids. Per germline, CDR1 MNHEY and CDR2 SMNVEV (reference sequence). The CDR3 region is CASSILTSSYEQFF. Written as DNA, the CDR3 is TGTGCCAGCAGTATCCTGACTAGCTCCTATGAGCAGTTCTTC.

The chain links TRBV28 to TRBJ2-1; 11 bases map to TRBD2. The CDR3 totals 17 residues. V was pared by 10 bases and J by 3 bases, with 14 bases of the junction left unmatched. CDR1 and CDR2 from the germline V gene are MDHEN and SYDVKM. CDR3 DNA: TGTGCCACCGGAACTCCGGGACTAGCGGAACGCTACAATGAGCAGTTCTTC. This sequence encodes CATGTPGLAERYNEQFF.

The table lists this clonotype with a few counts. The chain employs TRBV6-4 and TRBJ2-2, with a possible D match to TRBD2 (6 bases). CDR3 length: 16 residues. Germline V lookup: CDR1 MRHNA, CDR2 SNTAGT. The germline V and J ends were trimmed by 0 bases and 8 bases, with 16 bases remaining between them. CDR3 coding DNA: TGTGCCAGCAGTGACTCGAGGCTCCGGGAGTCGGGGGAGCTGTTTTTT. Its translation: CASSDSRLRESGELFF.

The chain carries TRBV3-1 and TRBJ2-1; 8 bases are a match to TRBD2. V lost 4 bases and J lost 10; bases outside the gene matches: 12. CDR1 LGHDT and CDR2 YNNKEL come from the germline V gene (reference sequence). The CDR3 length is 15 residues. CDR3 residues: CASSPRTSREDEQFF. In DNA, the CDR3 is TGTGCCAGCAGCCCCAGGACTAGCAGGGAGGACGAGCAGTTCTTC.

The sample holds many counts of this clonotype. CDR3 residues: CASSPKRGLGTGELFF. The CDR3 DNA reads as TGTGCCAGCAGCCCCAAGAGGGGGCTTGGCACCGGGGAGCTGTTTTTT. This chain joins TRBV7-9 and TRBJ2-2, with TRBD1 matching over 7 bases. Per the germline V gene, CDR1 is SEHNR and CDR2 is FQNEAQ (reference sequence). The V and J ends lost 5 bases and 4 bases, in that order; junction bases with no gene match: 10. CDR3 length: 16 residues.

J is TRBJ1-2 and V is TRBV20-1; maybe TRBD1 (6 bases). CDR3 length: 13 amino acids. Germline V lookup: CDR1 DFQATT, CDR2 SNEGSKA (reference sequence). Trimming took off 5 bases at V and 5 bases at J, with 15 bases between the two ends. CDR3 protein: CSALRTETYGYTF. CDR3 sequence (DNA): TGCAGTGCTCTAAGGACAGAAACTTATGGCTACACCTTC.

The chain carries TRBV20-1 and TRBJ2-7; TRBD1 matches 7 bases. V lost 6 bases to trimming and J lost 0 bases; unmatched junction nucleotides: 5. Germline V gene sequence: CDR1 DFQATT, CDR2 SNEGSKA (reference sequence). The CDR3 covers 13 residues. CDR3 nucleotides: TGCAGTGCCTCGGACAGGCCCTCCTACGAGCAGTACTTC. Residues: CSASDRPSYEQYF.